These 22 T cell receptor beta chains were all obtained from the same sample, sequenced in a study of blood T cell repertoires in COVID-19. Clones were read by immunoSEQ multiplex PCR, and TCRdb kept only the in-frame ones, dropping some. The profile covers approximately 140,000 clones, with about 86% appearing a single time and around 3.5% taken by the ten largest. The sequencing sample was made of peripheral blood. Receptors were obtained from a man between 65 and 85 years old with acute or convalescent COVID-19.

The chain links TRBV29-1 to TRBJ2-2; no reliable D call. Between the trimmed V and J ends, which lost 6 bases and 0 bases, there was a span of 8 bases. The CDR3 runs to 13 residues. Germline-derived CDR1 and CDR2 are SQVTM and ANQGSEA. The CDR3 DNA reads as TGCAGCGTCCAGATTGCGAACACCGGGGAGCTGTTTTTT. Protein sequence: CSVQIANTGELFF.

This CDR3 is CASSQDVGGFYGYTF. The DNA for the CDR3 is TGTGCCAGCAGCCAAGATGTAGGGGGCTTTTATGGCTACACCTTC. This chain links TRBV3-1 (or the pseudogene TRBV3-2) with TRBJ1-2, with 7 bases matching TRBD1. Germline loops: CDR1 LGHDT, CDR2 YNNKEL (reference sequence). J was trimmed by 5 bases and V by 0 bases; bases with no gene match: 6. The CDR3 sequence is 15 residues long.

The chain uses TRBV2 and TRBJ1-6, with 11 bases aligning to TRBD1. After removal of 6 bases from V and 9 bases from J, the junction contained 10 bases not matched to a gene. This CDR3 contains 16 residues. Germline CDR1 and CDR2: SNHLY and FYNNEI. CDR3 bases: TGTGCCAGCAGCCTTACATGGACAGGGGGCGTTTCACCCCTCCACTTT. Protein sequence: CASSLTWTGGVSPLHF.

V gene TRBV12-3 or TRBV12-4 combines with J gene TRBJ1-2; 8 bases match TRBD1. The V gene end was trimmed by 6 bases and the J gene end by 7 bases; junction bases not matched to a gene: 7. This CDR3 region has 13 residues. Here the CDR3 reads CASRRQGRSGYTF. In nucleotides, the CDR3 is TGTGCCAGCAGGAGACAGGGGCGGTCTGGCTACACCTTC.

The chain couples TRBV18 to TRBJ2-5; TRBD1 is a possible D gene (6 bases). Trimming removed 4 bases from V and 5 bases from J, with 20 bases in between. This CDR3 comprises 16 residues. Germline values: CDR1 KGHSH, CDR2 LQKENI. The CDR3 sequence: CASSLELQGSAETQYF. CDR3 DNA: TGTGCCAGCTCACTGGAACTCCAGGGGAGTGCGGAGACCCAGTACTTC. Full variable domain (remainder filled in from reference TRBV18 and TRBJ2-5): NAGVMQNPRHLVRRRGQEARLRCSPMKGHSHVYWYRQLPEEGLKFMVYLQKENIIDESGMPKERFSAEFPKEGPSILRIQQVVRGDSAAYFCASSLELQGSAETQYFGPGTRLLVL.

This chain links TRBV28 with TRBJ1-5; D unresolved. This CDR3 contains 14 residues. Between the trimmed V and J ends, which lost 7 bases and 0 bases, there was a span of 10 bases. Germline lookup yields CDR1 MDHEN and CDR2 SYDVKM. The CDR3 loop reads CASISDNSNQPQHF. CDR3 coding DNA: TGTGCCAGCATTTCCGACAATAGCAATCAGCCCCAGCATTTT.

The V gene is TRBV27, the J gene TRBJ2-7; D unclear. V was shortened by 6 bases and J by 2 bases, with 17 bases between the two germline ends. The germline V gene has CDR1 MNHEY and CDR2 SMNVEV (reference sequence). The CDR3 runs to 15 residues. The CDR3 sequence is CASSLRGSPAYEQYF. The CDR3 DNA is TGTGCCAGCAGCCTTCGAGGTAGCCCGGCCTACGAGCAGTACTTC.

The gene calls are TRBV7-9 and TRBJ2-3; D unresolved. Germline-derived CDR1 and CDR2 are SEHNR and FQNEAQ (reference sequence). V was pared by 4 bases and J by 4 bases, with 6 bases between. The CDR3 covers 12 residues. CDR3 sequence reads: CASSSSADTQYF. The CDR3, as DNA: TGTGCCAGCAGCTCTAGTGCAGATACGCAGTATTTT.

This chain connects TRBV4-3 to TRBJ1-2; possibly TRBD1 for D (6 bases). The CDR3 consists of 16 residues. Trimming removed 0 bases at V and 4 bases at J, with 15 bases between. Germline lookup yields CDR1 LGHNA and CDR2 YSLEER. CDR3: CASSQDSQGSSYGYTF. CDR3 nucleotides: TGCGCCAGCAGCCAAGATTCCCAGGGGTCCTCCTATGGCTACACCTTC.

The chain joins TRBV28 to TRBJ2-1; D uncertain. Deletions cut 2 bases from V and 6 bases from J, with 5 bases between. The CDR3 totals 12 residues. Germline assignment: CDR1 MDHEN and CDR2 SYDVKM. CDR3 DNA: TGTGCCAGCAGTTTACTTCGCAATGAGCAGTTCTTC. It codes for CASSLLRNEQFF.

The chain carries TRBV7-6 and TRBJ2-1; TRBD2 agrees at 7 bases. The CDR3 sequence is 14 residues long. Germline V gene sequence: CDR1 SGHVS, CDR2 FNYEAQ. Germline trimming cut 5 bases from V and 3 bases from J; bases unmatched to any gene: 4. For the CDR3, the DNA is TGTGCCAGCAGCCCCGGGACTATCTACAATGAGCAGTTCTTC. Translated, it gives CASSPGTIYNEQFF.

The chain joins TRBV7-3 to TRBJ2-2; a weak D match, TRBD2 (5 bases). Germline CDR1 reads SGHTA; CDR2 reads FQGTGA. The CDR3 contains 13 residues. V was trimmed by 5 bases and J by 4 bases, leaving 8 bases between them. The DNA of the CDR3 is TGTGCCAGCAGCCGGACTTCCACCGGGGAGCTGTTTTTT. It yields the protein CASSRTSTGELFF.

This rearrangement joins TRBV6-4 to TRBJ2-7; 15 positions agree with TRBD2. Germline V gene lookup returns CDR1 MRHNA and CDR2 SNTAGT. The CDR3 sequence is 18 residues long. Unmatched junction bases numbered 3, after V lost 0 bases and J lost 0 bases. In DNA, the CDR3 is TGTGCCAGCAGTGACTCCGGGACTAGCGGGAGGTCCTCCTACGAGCAGTACTTC. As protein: CASSDSGTSGRSSYEQYF.

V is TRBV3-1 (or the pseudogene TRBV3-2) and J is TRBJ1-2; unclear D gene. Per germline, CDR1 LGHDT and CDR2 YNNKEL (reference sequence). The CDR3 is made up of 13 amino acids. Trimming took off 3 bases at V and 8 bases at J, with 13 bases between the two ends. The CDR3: CASSHNGEDGYTF. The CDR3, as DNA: TGTGCCAGCAGCCATAACGGGGAAGACGGCTACACCTTC.

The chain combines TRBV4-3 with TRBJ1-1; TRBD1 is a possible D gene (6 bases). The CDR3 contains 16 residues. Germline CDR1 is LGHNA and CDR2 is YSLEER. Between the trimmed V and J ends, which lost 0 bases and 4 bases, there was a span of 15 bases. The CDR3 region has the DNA TGCGCCAGCAGCCAAGATGCGGGGGGGCGGCGCACTGAAGCTTTCTTT. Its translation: CASSQDAGGRRTEAFF.

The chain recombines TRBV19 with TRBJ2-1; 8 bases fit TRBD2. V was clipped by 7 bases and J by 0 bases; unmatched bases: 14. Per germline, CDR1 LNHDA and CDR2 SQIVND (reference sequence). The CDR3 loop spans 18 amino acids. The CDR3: CASIKGLGAVISYNEQFF. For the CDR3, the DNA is TGTGCCAGTATCAAGGGACTAGGAGCCGTTATCTCCTACAATGAGCAGTTCTTC. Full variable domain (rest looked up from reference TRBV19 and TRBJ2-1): DGGITQSPKYLFRKEGQNVTLSCEQNLNHDAMYWYRQDPGQGLRLIYYSQIVNDFQKGDIAEGYSVSREKKESFPLTVTSAQKNPTAFYLCASIKGLGAVISYNEQFFGPGTRLTVL.

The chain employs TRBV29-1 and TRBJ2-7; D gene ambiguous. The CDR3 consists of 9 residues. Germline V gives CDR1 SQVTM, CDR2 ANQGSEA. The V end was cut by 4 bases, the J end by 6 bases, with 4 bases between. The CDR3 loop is CSVAGEQYF. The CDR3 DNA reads TGCAGCGTTGCGGGCGAGCAGTACTTC.

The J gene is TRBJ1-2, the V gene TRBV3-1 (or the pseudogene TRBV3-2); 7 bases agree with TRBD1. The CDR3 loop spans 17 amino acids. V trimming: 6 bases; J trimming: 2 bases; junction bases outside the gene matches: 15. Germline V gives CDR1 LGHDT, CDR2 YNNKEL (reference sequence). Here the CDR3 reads CASSPTFPGQINYGYTF. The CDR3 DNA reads TGTGCCAGCAGTCCAACGTTTCCGGGACAGATAAACTATGGCTACACCTTC.

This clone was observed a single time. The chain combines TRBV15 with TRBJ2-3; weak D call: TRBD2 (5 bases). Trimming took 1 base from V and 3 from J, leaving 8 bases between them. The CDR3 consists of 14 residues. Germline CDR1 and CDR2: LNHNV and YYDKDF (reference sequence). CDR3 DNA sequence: TGTGCCACCAGCAGAGTAGCGTTAACAGATACGCAGTATTTT. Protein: CATSRVALTDTQYF. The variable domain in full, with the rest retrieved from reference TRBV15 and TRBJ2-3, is DAMVIQNPRYQVTQFGKPVTLSCSQTLNHNVMYWYQQKSSQAPKLLFHYYDKDFNNEADTPDNFQSRRPNTSFCFLDIRSPGLGDTAMYLCATSRVALTDTQYFGPGTRLTVL.

CDR3: CASSPKGGSPEQFF. In DNA form, the CDR3 reads TGTGCCAGCAGCCCTAAAGGAGGGTCACCTGAGCAGTTCTTC. This chain links TRBV7-3 with TRBJ2-1; D is possibly TRBD2 (6 bases). Germline V gene data show CDR1 as SGHTA and CDR2 as FQGTGA. The CDR3 extends over 14 amino acids. V was clipped by 5 bases and J by 9 bases, with 17 bases between them.

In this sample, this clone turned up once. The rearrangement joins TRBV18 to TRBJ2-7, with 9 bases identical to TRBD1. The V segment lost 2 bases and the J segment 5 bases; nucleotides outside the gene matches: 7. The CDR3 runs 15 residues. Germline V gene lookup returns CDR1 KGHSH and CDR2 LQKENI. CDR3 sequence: CASSPIGTGNHEQYF. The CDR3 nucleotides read TGTGCCAGCTCACCAATCGGGACAGGGAATCACGAGCAGTACTTC. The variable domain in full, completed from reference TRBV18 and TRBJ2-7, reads NAGVMQNPRHLVRRRGQEARLRCSPMKGHSHVYWYRQLPEEGLKFMVYLQKENIIDESGMPKERFSAEFPKEGPSILRIQQVVRGDSAAYFCASSPIGTGNHEQYFGPGTRLTVT.

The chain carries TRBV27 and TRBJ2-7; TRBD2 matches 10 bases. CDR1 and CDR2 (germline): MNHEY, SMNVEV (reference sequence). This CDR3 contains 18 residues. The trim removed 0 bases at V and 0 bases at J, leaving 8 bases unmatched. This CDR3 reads CASSLSGLAEPPSYEQYF. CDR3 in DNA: TGTGCCAGCAGTTTATCCGGACTAGCGGAGCCCCCCTCCTACGAGCAGTACTTC.